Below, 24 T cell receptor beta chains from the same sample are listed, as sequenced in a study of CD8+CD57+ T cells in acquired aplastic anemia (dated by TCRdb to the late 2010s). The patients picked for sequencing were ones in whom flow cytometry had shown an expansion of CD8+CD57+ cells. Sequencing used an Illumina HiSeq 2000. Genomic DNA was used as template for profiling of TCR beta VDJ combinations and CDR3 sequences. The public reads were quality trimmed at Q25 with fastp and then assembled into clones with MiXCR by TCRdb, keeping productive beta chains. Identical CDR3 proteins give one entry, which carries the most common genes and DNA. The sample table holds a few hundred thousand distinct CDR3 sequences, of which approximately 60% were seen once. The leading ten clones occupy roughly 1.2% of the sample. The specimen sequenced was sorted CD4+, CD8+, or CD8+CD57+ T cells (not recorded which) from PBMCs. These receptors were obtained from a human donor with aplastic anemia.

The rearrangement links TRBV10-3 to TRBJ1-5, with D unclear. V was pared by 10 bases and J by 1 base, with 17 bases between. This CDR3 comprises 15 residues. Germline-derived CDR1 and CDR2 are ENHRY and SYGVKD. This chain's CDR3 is CASSPTMVSNQPQHF. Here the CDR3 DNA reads TGTGCCAGCAGCCCGACCATGGTGAGCAATCAGCCCCAGCATTTT.

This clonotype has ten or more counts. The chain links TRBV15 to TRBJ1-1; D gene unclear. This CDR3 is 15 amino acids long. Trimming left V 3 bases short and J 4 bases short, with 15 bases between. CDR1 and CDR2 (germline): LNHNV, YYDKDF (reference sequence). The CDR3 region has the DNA TGTGCCACCAGCAGGGATCACAAGGTGGGCACTGAAGCTTTCTTT. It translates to CATSRDHKVGTEAFF.

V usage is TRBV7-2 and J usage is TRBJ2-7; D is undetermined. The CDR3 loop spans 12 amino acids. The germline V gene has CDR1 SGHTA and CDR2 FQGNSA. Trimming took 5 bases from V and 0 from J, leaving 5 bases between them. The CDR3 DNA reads TGTGCCAGCAGCCCGCTCTCCTACGAGCAGTACTTC. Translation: CASSPLSYEQYF. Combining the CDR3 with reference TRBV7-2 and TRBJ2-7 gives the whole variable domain GAGVSQSPSNKVTEKGKDVELRCDPISGHTALYWYRQSLGQGLEFLIYFQGNSAPDKSGLPSDRFSAERTGGSVSTLTIQRTQQEDSAVYLCASSPLSYEQYFGPGTRLTVT.

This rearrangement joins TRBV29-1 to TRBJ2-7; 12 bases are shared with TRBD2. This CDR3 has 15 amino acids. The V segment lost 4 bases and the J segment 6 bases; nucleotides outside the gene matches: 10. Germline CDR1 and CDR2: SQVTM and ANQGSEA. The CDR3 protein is CSVGRALAGGGEQYF. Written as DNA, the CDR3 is TGCAGCGTTGGAAGAGCACTAGCGGGAGGCGGCGAGCAGTACTTC.

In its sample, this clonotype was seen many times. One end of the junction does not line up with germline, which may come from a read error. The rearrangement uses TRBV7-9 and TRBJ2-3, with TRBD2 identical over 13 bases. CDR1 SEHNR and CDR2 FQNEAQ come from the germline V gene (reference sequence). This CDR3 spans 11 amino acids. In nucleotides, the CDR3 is TGTGCCAGCAGCTCCGGGACTAGCGGGATTTTT. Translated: CASSSGTSGIF.

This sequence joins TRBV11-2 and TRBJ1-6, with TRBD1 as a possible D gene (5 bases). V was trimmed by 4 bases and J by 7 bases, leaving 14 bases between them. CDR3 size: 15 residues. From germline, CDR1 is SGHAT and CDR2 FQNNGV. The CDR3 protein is CASSYDRGSNSPLHF. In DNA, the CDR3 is TGTGCCAGCAGCTACGACCGGGGGAGCAATTCACCCCTCCACTTT.

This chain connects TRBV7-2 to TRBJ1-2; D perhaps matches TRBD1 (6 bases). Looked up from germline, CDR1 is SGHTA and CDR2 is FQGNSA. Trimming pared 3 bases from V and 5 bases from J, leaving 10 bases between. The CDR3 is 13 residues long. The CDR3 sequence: CASSLDSMYGYTF. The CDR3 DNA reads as TGTGCCAGCAGCTTGGACAGCATGTATGGCTACACCTTC. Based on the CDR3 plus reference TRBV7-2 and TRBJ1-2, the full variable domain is GAGVSQSPSNKVTEKGKDVELRCDPISGHTALYWYRQSLGQGLEFLIYFQGNSAPDKSGLPSDRFSAERTGGSVSTLTIQRTQQEDSAVYLCASSLDSMYGYTFGSGTRLTVV.

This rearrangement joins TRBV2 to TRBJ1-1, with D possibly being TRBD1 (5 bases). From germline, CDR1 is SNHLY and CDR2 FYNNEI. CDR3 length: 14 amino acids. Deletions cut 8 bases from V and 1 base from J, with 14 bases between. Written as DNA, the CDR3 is TGTGCCAGCCGGGGGTGGTCAGCGAACACTGAAGCTTTCTTT. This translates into CASRGWSANTEAFF.

The CDR3, as DNA: TGTGCCAGCAGCCCGTCGGACCTTGGAAGGGCTGAAGCTTTCTTT. It codes for CASSPSDLGRAEAFF. V gene TRBV7-9 combines with J gene TRBJ1-1, with unresolved D. Looked up from germline, CDR1 is SEHNR and CDR2 is FQNEAQ (reference sequence). Trimming shortened V by 5 bases and J by 6 bases, and 19 bases separated the two germline ends. The CDR3 consists of 15 residues.

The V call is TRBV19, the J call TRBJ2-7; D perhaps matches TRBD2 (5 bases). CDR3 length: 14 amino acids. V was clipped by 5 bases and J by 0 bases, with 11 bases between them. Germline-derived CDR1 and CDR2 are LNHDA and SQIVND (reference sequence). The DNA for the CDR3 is TGTGCCAGTAGTTTGAGGGCTGACTCCTACGAGCAGTACTTC. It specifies CASSLRADSYEQYF. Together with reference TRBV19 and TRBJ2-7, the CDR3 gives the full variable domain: DGGITQSPKYLFRKEGQNVTLSCEQNLNHDAMYWYRQDPGQGLRLIYYSQIVNDFQKGDIAEGYSVSREKKESFPLTVTSAQKNPTAFYLCASSLRADSYEQYFGPGTRLTVT.

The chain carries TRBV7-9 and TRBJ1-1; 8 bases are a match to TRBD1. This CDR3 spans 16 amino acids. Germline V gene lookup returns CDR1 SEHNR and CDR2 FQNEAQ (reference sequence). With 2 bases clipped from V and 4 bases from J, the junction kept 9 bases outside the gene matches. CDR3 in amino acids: CASSLPQGARGTEAFF. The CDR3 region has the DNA TGTGCCAGCAGCTTACCCCAGGGGGCGCGGGGCACTGAAGCTTTCTTT.

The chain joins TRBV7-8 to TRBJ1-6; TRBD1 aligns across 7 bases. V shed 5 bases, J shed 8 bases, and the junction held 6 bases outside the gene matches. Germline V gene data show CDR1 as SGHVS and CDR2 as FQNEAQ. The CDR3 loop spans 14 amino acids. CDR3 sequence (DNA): TGTGCCAGCAGCAACCGGGACAGCTATTCACCCCTCCACTTT. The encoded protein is CASSNRDSYSPLHF.

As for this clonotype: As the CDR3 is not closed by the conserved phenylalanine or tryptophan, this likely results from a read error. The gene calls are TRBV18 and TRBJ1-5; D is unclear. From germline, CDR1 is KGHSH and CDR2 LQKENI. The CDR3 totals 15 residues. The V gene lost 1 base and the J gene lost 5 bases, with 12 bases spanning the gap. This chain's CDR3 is CASSPQGGAYQPQHS. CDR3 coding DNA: TGTGCCAGCTCACCACAGGGCGGTGCCTATCAGCCCCAGCATTCT.

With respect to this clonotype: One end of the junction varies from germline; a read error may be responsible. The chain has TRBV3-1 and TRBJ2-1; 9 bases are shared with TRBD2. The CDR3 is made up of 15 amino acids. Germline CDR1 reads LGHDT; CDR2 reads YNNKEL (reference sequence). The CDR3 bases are TGTGTCAGCAGCCCCCGATTAGCGGGGGACTCCAAACAGTTCTTC. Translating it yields CVSSPRLAGDSKQFF.

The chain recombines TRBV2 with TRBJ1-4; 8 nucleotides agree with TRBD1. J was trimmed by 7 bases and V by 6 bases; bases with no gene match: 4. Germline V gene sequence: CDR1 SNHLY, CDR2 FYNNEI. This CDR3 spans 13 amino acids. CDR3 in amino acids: CASSDRGSEKLFF. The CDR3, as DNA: TGTGCCAGCAGCGACAGGGGAAGTGAAAAACTGTTTTTT.

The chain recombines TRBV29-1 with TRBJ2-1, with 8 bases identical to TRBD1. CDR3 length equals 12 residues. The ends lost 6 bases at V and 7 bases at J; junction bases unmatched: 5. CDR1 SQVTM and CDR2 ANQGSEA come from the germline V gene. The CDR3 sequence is CSVARTGNEQFF. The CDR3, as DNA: TGCAGCGTCGCAAGGACAGGGAATGAGCAGTTCTTC.

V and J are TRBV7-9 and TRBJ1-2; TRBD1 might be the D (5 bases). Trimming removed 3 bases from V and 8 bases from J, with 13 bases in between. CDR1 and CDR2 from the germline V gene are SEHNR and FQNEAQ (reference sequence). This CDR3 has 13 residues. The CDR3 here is CASSLGPEVGYTF. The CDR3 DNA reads TGTGCCAGCAGCTTGGGACCGGAGGTAGGCTACACCTTC.

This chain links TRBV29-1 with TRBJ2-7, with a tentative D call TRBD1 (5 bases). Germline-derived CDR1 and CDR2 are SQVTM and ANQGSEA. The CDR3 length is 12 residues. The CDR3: CIAETDDYEQYF. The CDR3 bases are TGCATCGCTGAGACAGATGACTACGAGCAGTACTTC.

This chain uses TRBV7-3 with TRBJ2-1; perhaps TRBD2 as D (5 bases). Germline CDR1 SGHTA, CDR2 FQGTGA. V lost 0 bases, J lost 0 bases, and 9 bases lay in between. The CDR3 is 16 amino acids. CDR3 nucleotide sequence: TGTGCCAGCAGCTTAACGTTGGGGAGCTCCTACAATGAGCAGTTCTTC. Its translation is CASSLTLGSSYNEQFF.

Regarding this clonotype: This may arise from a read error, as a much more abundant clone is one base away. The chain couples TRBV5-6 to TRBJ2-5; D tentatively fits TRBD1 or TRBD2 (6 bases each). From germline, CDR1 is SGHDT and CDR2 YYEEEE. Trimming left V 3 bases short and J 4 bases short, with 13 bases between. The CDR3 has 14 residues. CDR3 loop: CASSSEGGRETQYF. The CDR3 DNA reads TGTGCCAGCAGCTCAGAGGGGGGCAGAGAGACCCAGTACTTC.

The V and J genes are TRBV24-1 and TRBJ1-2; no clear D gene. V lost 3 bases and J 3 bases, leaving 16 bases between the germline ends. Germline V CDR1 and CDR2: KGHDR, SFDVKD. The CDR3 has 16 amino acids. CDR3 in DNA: TGTGCCACCAGTGATGGCTCCGGACCTCTTGACTATGGCTACACCTTC. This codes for CATSDGSGPLDYGYTF.

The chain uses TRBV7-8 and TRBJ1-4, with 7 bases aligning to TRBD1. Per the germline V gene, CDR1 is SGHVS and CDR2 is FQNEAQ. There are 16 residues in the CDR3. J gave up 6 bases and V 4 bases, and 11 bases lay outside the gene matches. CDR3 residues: CASSWTWGQRHEKLFF. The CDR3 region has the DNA TGTGCCAGCAGCTGGACTTGGGGACAGCGGCATGAAAAACTGTTTTTT.

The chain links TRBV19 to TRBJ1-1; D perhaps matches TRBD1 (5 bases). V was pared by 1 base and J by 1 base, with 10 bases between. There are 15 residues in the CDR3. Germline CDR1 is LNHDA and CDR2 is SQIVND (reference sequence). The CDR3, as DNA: TGTGCCAGTAGTATAGCTCGGGGGGAGAACACTGAAGCTTTCTTT. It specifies CASSIARGENTEAFF.

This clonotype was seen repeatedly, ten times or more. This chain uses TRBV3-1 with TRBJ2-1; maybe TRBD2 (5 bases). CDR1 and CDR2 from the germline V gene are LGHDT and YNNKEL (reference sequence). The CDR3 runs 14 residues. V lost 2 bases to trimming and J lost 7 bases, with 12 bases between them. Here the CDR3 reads CASSQFERGNEQFF. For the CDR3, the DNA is TGTGCCAGCAGCCAATTTGAGCGAGGGAATGAGCAGTTCTTC.